A single sample is the source of the 18 T cell receptor beta chains below, sequenced in a study of T cells in Graves' hyperthyroidism and ophthalmopathy. RNA transcripts served as the template for amplifying TCR beta CDR3 regions. HTBI primers were the set used in a first-round RT-PCR of the TCR CDR3. TCRdb fed the multiplex PCR reads into MiXCR, producing one record per CDR3 protein. The data hold a few hundred thousand distinct CDR3 sequences, with around 42% observed a single time. The sample comprised peripheral blood or thyroid tissue (not recorded which). Every receptor here comes from a woman between 18 and 29 years old with Graves' hyperthyroidism.

Many counts were recorded for this clonotype. The V and J genes are TRBV2 and TRBJ1-1; D perhaps matches TRBD1 (5 bases). CDR3 length: 15 residues. Germline CDR1 is SNHLY and CDR2 is FYNNEI. V lost 7 bases to trimming and J lost 3 bases, with 18 bases between them. This CDR3 is CASNAGHRDDTEAFF. The CDR3 DNA follows: TGTGCCAGCAACGCGGGTCACCGGGACGACACTGAAGCTTTCTTT.

The chain combines TRBV6-6 with TRBJ1-1, with D perhaps matching TRBD1 (6 bases). CDR1 MNHNY and CDR2 SVGAGI come from the germline V gene (reference sequence). Deletions cut 7 bases from V and 4 bases from J, with 13 bases between. The CDR3 totals 13 residues. The CDR3 DNA reads TGTGCCAGCACCTTACAGGGAGTCACTGAAGCTTTCTTT. This codes for CASTLQGVTEAFF.

V gene TRBV7-9 combines with J gene TRBJ1-1; 10 bases agree with TRBD1. This CDR3 comprises 13 residues. V was clipped by 5 bases and J by 10 bases; unmatched bases: 7. The V gene's germline CDR1 is SEHNR and CDR2 FQNEAQ (reference sequence). CDR3: CASSPGQGPGAFF. The DNA of the CDR3 is TGTGCCAGCAGCCCGGGACAGGGGCCGGGAGCTTTCTTT.

The rearrangement joins TRBV7-8 to TRBJ2-5, with D possibly being TRBD1 (6 bases). Looked up from germline, CDR1 is SGHVS and CDR2 is FQNEAQ. CDR3 size: 14 residues. Trimming removed 5 bases from V and 5 bases from J, with 15 bases in between. CDR3 region: CASSQTGRDETQYF. The CDR3 nucleotides are TGTGCCAGCAGCCAAACAGGGAGAGATGAGACCCAGTACTTC.

Only one count was recorded for this clonotype. The chain employs TRBV24-1 and TRBJ1-2; D is unresolved. The V gene lost 3 bases and the J gene lost 8 bases, with 15 bases spanning the gap. Germline V gene lookup returns CDR1 KGHDR and CDR2 SFDVKD. The CDR3 spans 14 residues. The CDR3 coding sequence is TGTGCCACCAGTGATCCTGGACTAGAGGAGGGCTACACCTTC. Its translation is CATSDPGLEEGYTF.

The CDR3 nucleotides are TGTGCCATCAGTGAGGACGTGTATAATTCACCCCTCCACTTT. Translated: CAISEDVYNSPLHF. The rearrangement joins TRBV10-3 to TRBJ1-6, with D unclear. The ends were cut back, 2 bases at V and 4 bases at J, with 6 bases in the middle. CDR1 is ENHRY, CDR2 SYGVKD, per germline. The CDR3 is 14 amino acids.

The sample holds many counts of this clonotype. CDR3 sequence (DNA): TGTGCCAGCAGCCTGTCAGCGGGAGGAGCCGGGGAGCTGTTTTTT. The encoded protein is CASSLSAGGAGELFF. This chain links TRBV7-8 with TRBJ2-2, with 9 bases lining up with TRBD2. Per germline, CDR1 SGHVS and CDR2 FQNEAQ. This CDR3 has 15 amino acids. Losses at the gene ends were 5 bases for V and 6 bases for J; bases not matched to a gene: 7. Full variable domain (rest looked up from reference TRBV7-8 and TRBJ2-2): GAGVSQSPRYKVAKRGQDVALRCDPISGHVSLFWYQQALGQGPEFLTYFQNEAQLDKSGLPSDRFFAERPEGSVSTLKIQRTQQEDSAVYLCASSLSAGGAGELFFGEGSRLTVL.

Note on this clonotype: One base away lies a much larger clone, so this may be a sequencing read error. The chain joins TRBV7-9 to TRBJ2-2, with 9 bases aligning to TRBD2. Germline CDR1 SEHNR, CDR2 FQNEAQ (reference sequence). V lost 2 bases to trimming and J lost 4 bases; unmatched junction nucleotides: 8. The CDR3 covers 17 residues. As DNA, the CDR3 is TGTGCCAGCAGCTTATCTAGCGGGATGGTCGTCACCGGGGAGCTGTTTTTT. This codes for CASSLSSGMVVTGELFF.

This clonotype showed up many times. The chain joins TRBV7-9 to TRBJ1-4, with no clear D. This CDR3 is built from 14 residues. Germline lookup yields CDR1 SEHNR and CDR2 FQNEAQ (reference sequence). Trimming removed 3 bases from V and 7 bases from J, with 12 bases in between. The CDR3 loop reads CASSLVQSGEKLFF. The DNA of the CDR3 is TGTGCCAGCAGCTTGGTACAGAGCGGTGAAAAACTGTTTTTT.

The chain uses TRBV25-1 and TRBJ1-2; D is perhaps TRBD1 (6 bases). The CDR3 loop spans 14 amino acids. The ends were cut back, 8 bases at V and 3 bases at J, with 16 bases in the middle. The germline CDR1 and CDR2 sequences are MGHDK and SYGVNS. The DNA of the CDR3 is TGTGCCAGCTCACCACAGGGAGGGCACTATGGCTACACCTTC. Amino acid sequence: CASSPQGGHYGYTF.

With regard to this clonotype: The junction does not match germline at one end; this may be a read error. The rearrangement joins TRBV7-7 to TRBJ2-5; perhaps TRBD1 as D (6 bases). Germline loops: CDR1 SSHAT, CDR2 FNYEAQ (reference sequence). This CDR3 is 13 amino acids long. This CDR3 is CASIQGVGETQYF. In DNA form, the CDR3 reads TGTGCTAGCATACAGGGTGTCGGGGAGACCCAGTACTTC.

This clonotype was seen only a few times. V usage is TRBV20-1 and J usage is TRBJ2-7, with 10 bases fitting TRBD2. This CDR3 spans 14 amino acids. V shed 3 bases and J 4 bases; nucleotides not matched to a gene: 6. The V gene's germline CDR1 is DFQATT and CDR2 SNEGSKA (reference sequence). The CDR3 region is CSASASGSSYEQYF. In DNA, the CDR3 is TGCAGTGCTAGTGCTAGCGGGAGTTCTTACGAGCAGTACTTC.

The V gene is TRBV7-2, the J gene TRBJ1-4; 9 positions match TRBD1. The CDR3 runs to 15 residues. The V gene's germline CDR1 is SGHTA and CDR2 FQGNSA. The J segment lost 8 bases and the V segment lost 5 bases, leaving 9 bases of the junction unmatched. The DNA for the CDR3 is TGTGCCAGCAGCCCCGGGACAGGGTTTTCAGAAAAACTGTTTTTT. It codes for CASSPGTGFSEKLFF.

This clonotype appeared many times. The chain employs TRBV10-3 and TRBJ2-5; D call uncertain. The CDR3 spans 12 residues. V was pared by 3 bases and J by 4 bases, with 6 bases between. Germline loops: CDR1 ENHRY, CDR2 SYGVKD. CDR3 bases: TGTGCCATCAGTGAACGCGGAGAGACCCAGTACTTC. Translation gives CAISERGETQYF.

The V gene is TRBV7-2, the J gene TRBJ1-5, with D unclear. Trimming took off 8 bases at V and 5 bases at J, with 13 bases between the two ends. Germline assignment: CDR1 SGHTA and CDR2 FQGNSA. CDR3 length: 13 amino acids. The CDR3 sequence: CASRPVGDQPQHF. The CDR3 nucleotides are TGTGCCAGCCGACCAGTTGGGGATCAGCCCCAGCATTTT.

This sequence joins TRBV29-1 and TRBJ1-2; D may be TRBD1 (5 bases). This CDR3 region has 12 residues. Trimming shortened V by 7 bases and J by 4 bases, and 13 bases separated the two germline ends. Per germline, CDR1 SQVTM and CDR2 ANQGSEA. DNA for the CDR3: TGCAGCGCCGCCGGGACCAGCTATGGCTACACCTTC. Amino acids: CSAAGTSYGYTF. The full variable domain, its missing parts supplied by reference TRBV29-1 and TRBJ1-2, is SAVISQKPSRDICQRGTSLTIQCQVDSQVTMMFWYRQQPGQSLTLIATANQGSEATYESGFVIDKFPISRPNLTFSTLTVSNMSPEDSSIYLCSAAGTSYGYTFGSGTRLTVV.

V usage is TRBV29-1 and J usage is TRBJ1-2; D not certain. V lost 7 bases to trimming and J lost 4 bases, with 10 bases between them. The CDR3 has 11 residues. The germline CDR1 and CDR2 sequences are SQVTM and ANQGSEA. CDR3 bases: TGCAGCGACAAGTTACCCTATGGCTACACCTTC. This encodes CSDKLPYGYTF.

This clonotype was seen at least ten times. The chain uses TRBV7-3 and TRBJ2-2; D is ambiguous. CDR1 and CDR2 from the germline V gene are SGHTA and FQGTGA. The CDR3 has 12 residues. V lost 0 bases and J lost 6, with 2 bases in between. Here the CDR3 reads CASSLTPGELFF. CDR3 bases: TGTGCCAGCAGCTTAACTCCCGGGGAGCTGTTTTTT.